Below, one T cell receptor (beta chain) is given with its context. The antigen is unknown. This record comes from a study of blood T cells in healthy people across ages. The V end was cut by 0 bases, the J end by 8 bases, with 11 bases between. Germline V CDR1 and CDR2: SGDLS, YYNGEE. The CDR3 is 13 residues long. Then a second PCR, running about 6 to 12 cycles, was carried out with a sample-barcoded 5' primer and a J-beta primer mix. Every cDNA was tagged by a template-switch adaptor with 12 random nucleotides. In TCRdb, the 5' RACE reads were re-called with MiXCR into one record per CDR3 protein. Of around 990,000 distinct CDR3 sequences listed, roughly two fifths were seen once; the top ten hold around 13%. General study results and limits: Per-million-T-cell TCR beta diversity fell roughly linearly with age.

The genes are TRBV9 and TRBJ1-1; D remains ambiguous. The sequenced material came from blood. The receptor comes from a man younger than 30 in good health. The CDR3 region has the DNA TGTGCCAGCAGCGTAGGCACGACTTCCGAAGCTTTCTTT. This encodes CASSVGTTSEAFF.